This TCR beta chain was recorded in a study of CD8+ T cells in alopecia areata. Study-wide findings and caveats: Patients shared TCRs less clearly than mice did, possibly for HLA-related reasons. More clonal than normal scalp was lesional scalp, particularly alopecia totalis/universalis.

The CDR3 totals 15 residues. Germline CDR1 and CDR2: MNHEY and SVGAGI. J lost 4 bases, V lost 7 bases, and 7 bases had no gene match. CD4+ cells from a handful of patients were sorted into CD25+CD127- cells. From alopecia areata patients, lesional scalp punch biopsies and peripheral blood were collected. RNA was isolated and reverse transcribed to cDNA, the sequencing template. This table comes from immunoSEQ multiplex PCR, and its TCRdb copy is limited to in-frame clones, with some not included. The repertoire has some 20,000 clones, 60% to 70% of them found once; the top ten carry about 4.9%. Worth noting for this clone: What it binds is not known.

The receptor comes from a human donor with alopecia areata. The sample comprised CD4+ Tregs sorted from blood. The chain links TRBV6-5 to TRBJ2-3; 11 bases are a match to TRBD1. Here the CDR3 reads CASMMGQGGADTQYF. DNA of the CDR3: TGTGCCAGCATGATGGGACAGGGGGGCGCAGATACGCAGTATTTT.